The table lists the clone carrying this T cell receptor (beta chain) with a count of one. This table comes from immunoSEQ multiplex PCR, and its TCRdb copy is limited to in-frame clones, with some not included. The table includes under 350,000 clones, 80% to 90% detected once. The data were taken from a study of cytomegalovirus exposure and HLA in healthy donors. The V and J ends lost 6 bases and 4 bases, in that order; junction bases with no gene match: 10. The CDR3 spans 15 residues. The sample was PBMCs. This sequence originates from a woman aged 18 to 35 in good health and CMV-seronegative. V usage is TRBV23-1 and J usage is TRBJ2-7; 9 bases align to TRBD1. TRBV23-1 is filed as an ORF, its function uncertain. The CDR3 DNA is TGCGCCAGCAGCGACCCGGGACAGGGACGTTACGAGCAGTACTTC. Its translation: CASSDPGQGRYEQYF.